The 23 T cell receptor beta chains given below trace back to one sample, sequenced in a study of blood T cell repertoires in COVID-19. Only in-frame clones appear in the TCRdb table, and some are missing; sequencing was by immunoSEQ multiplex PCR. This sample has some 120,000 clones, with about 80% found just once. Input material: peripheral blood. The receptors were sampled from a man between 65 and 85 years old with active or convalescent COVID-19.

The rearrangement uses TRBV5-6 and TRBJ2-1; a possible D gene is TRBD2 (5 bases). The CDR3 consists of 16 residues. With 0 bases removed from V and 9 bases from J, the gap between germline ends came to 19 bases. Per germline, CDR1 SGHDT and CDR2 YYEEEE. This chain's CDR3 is CASSLGAPGLAIEQFF. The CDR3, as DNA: TGTGCCAGCAGCTTGGGGGCTCCTGGGCTAGCCATTGAGCAGTTCTTC. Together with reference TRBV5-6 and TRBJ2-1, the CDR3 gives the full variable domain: DAGVTQSPTHLIKTRGQQVTLRCSPKSGHDTVSWYQQALGQGPQFIFQYYEEEERQRGNFPDRFSGHQFPNYSSELNVNALLLGDSALYLCASSLGAPGLAIEQFFGPGTRLTVL.

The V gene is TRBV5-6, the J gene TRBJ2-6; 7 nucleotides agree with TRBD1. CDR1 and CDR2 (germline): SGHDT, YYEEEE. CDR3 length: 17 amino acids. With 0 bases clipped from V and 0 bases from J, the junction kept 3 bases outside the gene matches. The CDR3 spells CASSLEGGRSGANVLTF. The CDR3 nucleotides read TGTGCCAGCAGCTTGGAAGGGGGCCGCTCTGGGGCCAACGTCCTGACTTTC.

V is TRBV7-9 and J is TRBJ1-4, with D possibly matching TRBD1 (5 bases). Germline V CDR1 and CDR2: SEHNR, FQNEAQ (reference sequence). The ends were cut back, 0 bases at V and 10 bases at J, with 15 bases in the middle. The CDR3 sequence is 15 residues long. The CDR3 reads CASSLARGKSGKLFF. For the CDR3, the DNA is TGTGCCAGCAGCTTAGCTCGGGGGAAAAGTGGAAAACTGTTTTTT.

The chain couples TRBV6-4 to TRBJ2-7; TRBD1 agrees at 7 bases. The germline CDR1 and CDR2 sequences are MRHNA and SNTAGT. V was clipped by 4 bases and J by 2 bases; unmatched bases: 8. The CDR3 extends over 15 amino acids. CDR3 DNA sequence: TGTGCCAGCAGTGGCAGACAGGGTGGGGCCTACGAGCAGTACTTC. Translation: CASSGRQGGAYEQYF.

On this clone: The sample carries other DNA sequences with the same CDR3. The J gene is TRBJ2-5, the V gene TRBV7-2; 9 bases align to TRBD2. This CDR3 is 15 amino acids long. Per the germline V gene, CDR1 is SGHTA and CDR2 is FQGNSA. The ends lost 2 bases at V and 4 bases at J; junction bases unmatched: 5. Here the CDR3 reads CASSLLAGVPETQYF. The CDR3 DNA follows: TGTGCCAGCAGCTTATTAGCGGGAGTCCCAGAGACCCAGTACTTC.

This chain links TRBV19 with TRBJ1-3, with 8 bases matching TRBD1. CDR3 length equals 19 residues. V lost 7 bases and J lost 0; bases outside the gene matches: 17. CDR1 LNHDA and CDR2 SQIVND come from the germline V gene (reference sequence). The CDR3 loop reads CASTLVYSTGGISGNTIYF. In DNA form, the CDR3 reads TGTGCCAGTACCCTAGTATATAGCACAGGGGGGATCTCTGGAAACACCATATATTTT. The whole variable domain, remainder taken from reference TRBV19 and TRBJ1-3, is DGGITQSPKYLFRKEGQNVTLSCEQNLNHDAMYWYRQDPGQGLRLIYYSQIVNDFQKGDIAEGYSVSREKKESFPLTVTSAQKNPTAFYLCASTLVYSTGGISGNTIYFGEGSWLTVV.

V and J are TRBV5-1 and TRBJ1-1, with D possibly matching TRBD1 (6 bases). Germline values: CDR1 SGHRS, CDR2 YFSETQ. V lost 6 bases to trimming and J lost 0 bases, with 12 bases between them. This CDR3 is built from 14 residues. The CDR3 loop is CASKGQRMNTEAFF. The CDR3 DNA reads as TGCGCCAGCAAAGGACAGCGCATGAACACTGAAGCTTTCTTT.

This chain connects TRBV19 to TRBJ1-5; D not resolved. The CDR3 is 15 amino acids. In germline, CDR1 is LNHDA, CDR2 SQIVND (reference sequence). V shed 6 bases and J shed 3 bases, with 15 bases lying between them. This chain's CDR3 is CASRTEGTLNQPQHF. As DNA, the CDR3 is TGTGCCAGTAGAACGGAGGGCACACTCAATCAGCCCCAGCATTTT.

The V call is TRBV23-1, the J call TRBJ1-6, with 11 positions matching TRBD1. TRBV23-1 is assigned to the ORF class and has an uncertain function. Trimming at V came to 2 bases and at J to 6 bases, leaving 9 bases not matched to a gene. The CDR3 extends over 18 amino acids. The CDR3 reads CASSQPGQGALSNSPLHF. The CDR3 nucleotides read TGCGCCAGCAGTCAACCTGGACAGGGGGCGCTTAGTAATTCACCCCTCCACTTT.

The CDR3 spells CASSKDPPSYNEQFF. The DNA of the CDR3 is TGTGCCAGCAGCAAAGACCCTCCCAGTTACAATGAGCAGTTCTTC. The chain has TRBV21-1 and TRBJ2-1; the table's D call of TRBD1 was not tested on the DNA. TRBV21-1 is recorded as a pseudogene. The CDR3 has 15 amino acids.

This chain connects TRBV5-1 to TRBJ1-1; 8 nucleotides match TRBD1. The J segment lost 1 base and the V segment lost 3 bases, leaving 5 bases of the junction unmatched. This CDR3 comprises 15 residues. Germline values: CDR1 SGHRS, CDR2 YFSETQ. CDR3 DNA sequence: TGCGCCAGCAGCTCGGGACAGGCCTCGAACACTGAAGCTTTCTTT. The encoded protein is CASSSGQASNTEAFF.

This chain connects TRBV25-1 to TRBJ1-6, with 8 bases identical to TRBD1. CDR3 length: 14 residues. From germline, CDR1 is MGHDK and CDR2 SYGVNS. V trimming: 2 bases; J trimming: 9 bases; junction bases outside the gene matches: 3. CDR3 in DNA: TGTGCCAGCAGTGAACAGGGGGCATTTTCACCCCTCCACTTT. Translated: CASSEQGAFSPLHF.

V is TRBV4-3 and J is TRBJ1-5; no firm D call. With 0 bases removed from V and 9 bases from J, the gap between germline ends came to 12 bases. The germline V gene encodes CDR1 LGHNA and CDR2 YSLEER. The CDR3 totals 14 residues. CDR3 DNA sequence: TGCGCCAGCAGCCAAGATGCATCGGGGATGCCCCAGCATTTT. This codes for CASSQDASGMPQHF.

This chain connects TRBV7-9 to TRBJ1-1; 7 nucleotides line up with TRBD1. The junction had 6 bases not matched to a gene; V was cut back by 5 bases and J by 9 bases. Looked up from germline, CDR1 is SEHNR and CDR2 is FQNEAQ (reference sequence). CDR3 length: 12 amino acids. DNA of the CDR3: TGTGCCAGCAGCGATGAGACAGGGAAAGCTTTCTTT. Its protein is CASSDETGKAFF.

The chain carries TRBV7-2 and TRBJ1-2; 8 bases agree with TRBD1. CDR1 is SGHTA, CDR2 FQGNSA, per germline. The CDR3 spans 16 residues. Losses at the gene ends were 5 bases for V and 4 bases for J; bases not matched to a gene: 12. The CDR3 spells CASSTASGGRSYGYTF. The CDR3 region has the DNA TGTGCCAGCAGCACGGCGTCAGGGGGCAGGAGCTATGGCTACACCTTC.

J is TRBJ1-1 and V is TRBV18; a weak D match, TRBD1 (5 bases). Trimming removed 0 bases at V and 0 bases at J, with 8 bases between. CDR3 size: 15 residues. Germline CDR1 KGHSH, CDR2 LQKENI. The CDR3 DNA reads TGTGCCAGCTCACCACCTAAGGGGATGAACACTGAAGCTTTCTTT. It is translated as CASSPPKGMNTEAFF.

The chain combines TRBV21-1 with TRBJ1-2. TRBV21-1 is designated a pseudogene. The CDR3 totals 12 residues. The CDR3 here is CAARLRPYGYTF. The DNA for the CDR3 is TGTGCCGCGCGGCTACGGCCTTATGGCTACACCTTC.

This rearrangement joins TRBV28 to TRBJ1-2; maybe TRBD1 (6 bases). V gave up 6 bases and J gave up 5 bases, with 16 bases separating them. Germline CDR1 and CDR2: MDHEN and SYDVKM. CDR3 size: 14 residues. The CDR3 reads CASSSGQFGYGYTF. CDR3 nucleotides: TGTGCCAGCAGCTCAGGACAGTTTGGTTATGGCTACACCTTC.

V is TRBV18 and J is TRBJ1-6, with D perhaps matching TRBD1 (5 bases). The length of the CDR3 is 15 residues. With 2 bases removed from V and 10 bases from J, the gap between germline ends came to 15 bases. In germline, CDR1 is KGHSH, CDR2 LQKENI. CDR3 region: CASSPVQGVQSPLHF. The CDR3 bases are TGTGCCAGCTCACCAGTTCAAGGGGTACAGTCACCCCTCCACTTT.

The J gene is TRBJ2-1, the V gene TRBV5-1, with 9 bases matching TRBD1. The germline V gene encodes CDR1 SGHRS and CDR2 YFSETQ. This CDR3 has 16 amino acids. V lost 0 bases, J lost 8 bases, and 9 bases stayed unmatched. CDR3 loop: CASSLAPGQGNDEQFF. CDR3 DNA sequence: TGCGCCAGCAGCTTGGCCCCGGGACAGGGAAACGATGAGCAGTTCTTC.

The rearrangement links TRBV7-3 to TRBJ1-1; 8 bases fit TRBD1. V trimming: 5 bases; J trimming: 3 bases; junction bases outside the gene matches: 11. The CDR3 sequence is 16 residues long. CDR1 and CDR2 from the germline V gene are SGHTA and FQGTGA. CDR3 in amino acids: CASSPGQGKLYTEAFF. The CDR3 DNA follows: TGTGCCAGCAGCCCCGGACAGGGCAAGTTGTACACTGAAGCTTTCTTT. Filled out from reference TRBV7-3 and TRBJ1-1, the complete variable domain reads GAGVSQTPSNKVTEKGKYVELRCDPISGHTALYWYRQSLGQGPEFLIYFQGTGAADDSGLPNDRFFAVRPEGSVSTLKIQRTERGDSAVYLCASSPGQGKLYTEAFFGQGTRLTVV.

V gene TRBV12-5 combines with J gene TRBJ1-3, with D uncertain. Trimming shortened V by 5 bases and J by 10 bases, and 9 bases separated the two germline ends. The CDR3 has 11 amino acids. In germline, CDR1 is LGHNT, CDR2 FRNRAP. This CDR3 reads CASGPGRTIYF. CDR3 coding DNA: TGTGCTAGTGGTCCAGGAAGAACCATATATTTT.

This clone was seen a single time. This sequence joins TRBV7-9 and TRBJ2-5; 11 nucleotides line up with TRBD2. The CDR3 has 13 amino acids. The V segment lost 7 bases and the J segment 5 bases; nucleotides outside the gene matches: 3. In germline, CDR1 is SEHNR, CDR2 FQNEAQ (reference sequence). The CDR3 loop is CASKPSGGETQYF. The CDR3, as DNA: TGTGCCAGCAAGCCTAGCGGGGGGGAGACCCAGTACTTC.